The 17 T cell receptor beta chains listed next were all sequenced from one sample in a study of identical twins. TCRdb used MiXCR to reprocess the 5' RACE reads, holding one entry per CDR3 protein. The sample lists about 530,000 distinct CDR3 sequences; around 24% were seen once. This same sample was also taken into another study, of yellow fever vaccine responses in identical twins.

The sample comprised CD4+ T cells sorted from blood. These receptors all come from a woman younger than 35 in good health.

This clonotype showed up just a few times. The chain uses TRBV7-3 and TRBJ2-3, with 7 bases lining up with TRBD1. From germline, CDR1 is SGHTA and CDR2 FQGTGA. Trimming took 1 base from V and 0 from J; bases not matched to a gene: 4. This CDR3 has 16 amino acids. The CDR3 DNA sequence: TGTGCCAGCAGCTTAATGGCCAGGGGGAGCACAGATACGCAGTATTTT. This sequence encodes CASSLMARGSTDTQYF.

A few counts support this clonotype. The rearrangement uses TRBV28 and TRBJ2-1, with 10 positions matching TRBD2. After removal of 1 base from V and 6 bases from J, the junction contained 3 bases not matched to a gene. There are 15 residues in the CDR3. Per germline, CDR1 MDHEN and CDR2 SYDVKM. Here the CDR3 DNA reads TGTGCCAGCAGTTTATTTACTAGCGGGGTCAATGAGCAGTTCTTC. This sequence encodes CASSLFTSGVNEQFF. Full variable domain (missing parts from reference TRBV28 and TRBJ2-1): DVKVTQSSRYLVKRTGEKVFLECVQDMDHENMFWYRQDPGLGLRLIYFSYDVKMKEKGDIPEGYSVSREKKERFSLILESASTNQTSMYLCASSLFTSGVNEQFFGPGTRLTVL.

The chain recombines TRBV12-3 or TRBV12-4 with TRBJ2-5; D is unresolved. V gave up 3 bases and J gave up 2 bases, with 7 bases separating them. There are 13 residues in the CDR3. The CDR3 DNA follows: TGTGCCAGCAGTTTTTGGTCGCAAGAGACCCAGTACTTC. Translation gives CASSFWSQETQYF.

The J gene is TRBJ2-1, the V gene TRBV11-3; 9 nucleotides match TRBD2. V was pared by 1 base and J by 6 bases, with 7 bases of the junction left unmatched. Germline assignment: CDR1 SGHNT and CDR2 YENEEA. The CDR3 runs 16 residues. The chain's CDR3 is CASSLGGSGGFNEQFF. The CDR3 DNA reads as TGTGCCAGCAGCTTAGGTGGTAGCGGGGGCTTCAATGAGCAGTTCTTC.

This clonotype was observed a handful of times. The V call is TRBV5-1, the J call TRBJ2-5; 8 bases line up with TRBD2. The CDR3 extends over 18 amino acids. CDR1 and CDR2 from the germline V gene are SGHRS and YFSETQ. V gave up 4 bases and J gave up 4 bases; unmatched junction bases: 18. The chain's CDR3 is CASSLGPFTSGTVETQYF. CDR3 coding DNA: TGCGCCAGCAGCCTTGGCCCCTTCACTAGCGGAACCGTAGAGACCCAGTACTTC.

The rearrangement links TRBV28 to TRBJ2-7; D is unresolved. The CDR3 contains 12 residues. The V end lost 4 bases, the J end lost 4 bases, and 8 bases lay between the germline ends. Per the germline V gene, CDR1 is MDHEN and CDR2 is SYDVKM. The CDR3 nucleotides are TGTGCCAGCAGTTATGCCCCTTACGAGCAGTACTTC. It is translated as CASSYAPYEQYF.

This chain joins TRBV10-3 and TRBJ2-3; 10 positions match TRBD2. J gave up 6 bases and V 2 bases, and 11 bases lay outside the gene matches. There are 17 residues in the CDR3. The germline gives CDR1 ENHRY, CDR2 SYGVKD. CDR3 nucleotide sequence: TGTGCCATCAGTGAGCGGCCAGCGGGAGGGGCCGGGGATACGCAGTATTTT. Translating it yields CAISERPAGGAGDTQYF.

This clonotype was counted ten times or more. The V gene is TRBV24-1, the J gene TRBJ2-2, with unresolved D. The germline V gene encodes CDR1 KGHDR and CDR2 SFDVKD. V lost 7 bases and J 1 base, leaving 3 bases between the germline ends. This CDR3 is built from 12 residues. CDR3 coding DNA: TGTGCCACCAGAAGGAACACCGGGGAGCTGTTTTTT. This sequence encodes CATRRNTGELFF.

The chain uses TRBV5-1 and TRBJ2-1; D possibly corresponds to TRBD1 (7 bases). V lost 4 bases and J 4 bases, leaving 18 bases between the germline ends. This CDR3 has 16 residues. Germline assignment: CDR1 SGHRS and CDR2 YFSETQ. The CDR3 DNA reads as TGCGCCAGCAGCCTTGCGGGACAGAGGCTTTACAATGAGCAGTTCTTC. Protein sequence: CASSLAGQRLYNEQFF.

In its sample, this clonotype was seen many times. The V and J genes are TRBV4-1 and TRBJ2-5; TRBD2 is a possible D gene (5 bases). Deletions cut 2 bases from V and 5 bases from J, with 18 bases between. CDR3 size: 16 residues. The germline CDR1 and CDR2 sequences are MGHRA and YSYEKL. CDR3 loop: CASSQRLLGAEETQYF. CDR3 sequence (DNA): TGCGCCAGCAGCCAAAGACTTCTGGGAGCGGAGGAGACCCAGTACTTC.

The chain combines TRBV6-5 with TRBJ2-3, with 12 bases lining up with TRBD2. Germline V gene lookup returns CDR1 MNHEY and CDR2 SVGAGI. With V trimmed by 0 bases and J by 3 bases, 7 bases remained unmatched. The CDR3 is 18 amino acids. The CDR3 DNA is TGTGCCAGCAGTTACTCGACCCGACTAGCGGGAGATACAGATACGCAGTATTTT. Translating it yields CASSYSTRLAGDTDTQYF.

In this sample, this clonotype turned up a few times. This sequence joins TRBV10-1 and TRBJ2-2, with D possibly being TRBD1 (6 bases). Germline V gene lookup returns CDR1 WNHNN and CDR2 SYGVQD (reference sequence). The germline V and J ends were trimmed by 0 bases and 5 bases, with 19 bases remaining between them. The CDR3 totals 18 residues. CDR3 in DNA: TGCGCCAGCAGTGAGTCAGACGGCAGGGGCCGAGGGACCGGGGAGCTGTTTTTT. The encoded protein is CASSESDGRGRGTGELFF.

In this sample, this clonotype turned up many times. This CDR3 reads CASRTRQADEQFF. CDR3 DNA sequence: TGTGCCAGCAGAACGCGCCAGGCCGATGAGCAGTTCTTC. The J gene is TRBJ2-1, the V gene TRBV12-3 or TRBV12-4; the D is unclear. V was clipped by 6 bases and J by 8 bases, with 14 bases between them. The CDR3 loop spans 13 amino acids.

CDR3 DNA: TGTGCCAGCAGGAGTGGGGGGCAGAGTGACACTGAAGCTTTCTTT. Translated, it gives CASRSGGQSDTEAFF. This rearrangement joins TRBV6-1 to TRBJ1-1; D is perhaps TRBD1 (6 bases). The CDR3 sequence is 15 residues long. Between the trimmed V and J ends, which lost 6 bases and 3 bases, there was a span of 17 bases. Germline-derived CDR1 and CDR2 are MNHNS and SASEGT.

The rearrangement joins TRBV11-3 to TRBJ1-2; perhaps TRBD1 as D (5 bases). CDR1 and CDR2 from the germline V gene are SGHNT and YENEEA. This CDR3 region has 15 residues. V lost 5 bases, J lost 7 bases, and 20 bases lay in between. The CDR3, as DNA: TGTGCCAGCAGCATTACCGGGACCGCTCTTCGTGGCTACACCTTC. This encodes CASSITGTALRGYTF.

Ten or more counts support this clonotype. The CDR3 loop is CASSQMGLLRTGELFF. In DNA form, the CDR3 reads TGCGCCAGCAGCCAGATGGGACTCCTTAGGACCGGGGAGCTGTTTTTT. V and J are TRBV4-1 and TRBJ2-2; weak D call: TRBD2 (6 bases). Trimming cost V 3 bases and J 5 bases, with 16 bases left between them. Germline V gives CDR1 MGHRA, CDR2 YSYEKL. The CDR3 has 16 amino acids.

This clonotype has a handful of counts. J is TRBJ2-1 and V is TRBV28; 10 bases align to TRBD2. CDR1 and CDR2 (germline): MDHEN, SYDVKM. The V segment lost 5 bases and the J segment 8 bases; nucleotides outside the gene matches: 12. This CDR3 is 16 amino acids long. The CDR3, as DNA: TGTGCCAGCAGTACCCCGGCTAGCGGGAGTGGGGATGAGCAGTTCTTC. Its translation is CASSTPASGSGDEQFF.